The clone carrying this TCR beta chain was recorded a few times. Its cognate antigen is unknown. The sample comes from a study of response to subunit inactivated influenza vaccine. After removal of 6 bases from V and 3 bases from J, the junction contained 17 bases not matched to a gene. CDR1 is KGHSH, CDR2 LQKENI, per germline. This CDR3 region has 18 residues. TCRdb used MiXCR to reprocess the RT-PCR reads, holding one entry per CDR3 protein. The sample consists of over 400,000 distinct CDR3 sequences, 10% to 15% of them appearing once. The study's findings and limits: A suggestion made by the authors is that each seasonal influenza vaccination recruits few new T cells.

The rearrangement links TRBV18 to TRBJ1-1; 9 nucleotides agree with TRBD1. Material: PBMCs from blood, obtained about 6 weeks after vaccination. The clonotype was recovered from a man aged 50 to 60 who received an inactivated influenza vaccine. Here the CDR3 DNA reads TGTGCCAGCTCGCCGACACCGGGAGAACAGGGGGCCTACACTGAAGCTTTCTTT. Its protein is CASSPTPGEQGAYTEAFF.